Sequencing of this TCR beta chain was carried out in a study of neoadjuvant anti-PD-1 for oral cavity cancer. Overall study context: Before surgery, most patients got three to four biweekly 3 mg/kg nivolumab doses. Non-progressing patients received a fourth nivolumab dose near day 43, then surgery on days 50-56.

Germline V gives CDR1 SGHVS, CDR2 FNYEAQ. V lost 1 base and J lost 6, with 13 bases in between. The CDR3 totals 15 residues. A remark on this clone: What it binds is unknown.

The study, taken as a whole, reports: TCR analyses covered only a few patients per response group. Higher pretreatment Treg/Th17 ratios tracked higher pretreatment blood clonality.

This table comes from immunoSEQ multiplex PCR, and its TCRdb copy is limited to in-frame clones, with some not included. The sample holds 15,000 or so clones, approximately 71% seen once. The source is a person aged 35 to 85 with oral cavity squamous cell carcinoma. The chain has TRBV7-6 and TRBJ2-1; D not certain. This material consisted of PBMCs, taken before nivolumab (anti-PD-1) treatment. For the CDR3, the DNA is TGTGCCAGCAGCTTAGGACATACGTATGGCAATGAGCAGTTCTTC. Translating gives CASSLGHTYGNEQFF. The whole variable domain, filled in from reference TRBV7-6 and TRBJ2-1, reads GAGVSQSPRYKVTKRGQDVALRCDPISGHVSLYWYRQALGQGPEFLTYFNYEAQQDKSGLPNDRFSAERPEGSISTLTIQRTEQRDSAMYRCASSLGHTYGNEQFFGPGTRLTVL.